Listed below are T cell receptor beta chains from one sample, sequenced in a study of human T cells and chemical hapten exposure. TCRdb reprocessed the RACE reads via MiXCR and lists one record per CDR3 protein. The sample has roughly 200,000 distinct CDR3 sequences, 20% to 25% seen once. The sequenced sample was whole blood, obtained in connection with sensitization to the hapten diphenylcyclopropenone (DPC). The receptor set was obtained from a woman between 50 and 59 years old with alopecia areata. Some clones in this sample may be carry-over from other donors' samples. Each CDR3 is given with its conserved first and last residue. The D gene is left open where the match is weak. Clone size, where shown, is once, few, many, or a class for clones that have expanded.

V,D,J,size,CDR3,DNA
TRBV7-6,.,TRBJ1-2,few,CASSADLGPGYTF,TGTGCCAGCAGCGCCGACTTGGGACCCGGCTACACCTTC
TRBV29-1,TRBD2,TRBJ2-2,few,CSVRRESTGELFF,TGCAGCGTCAGGCGGGAGAGCACCGGGGAGCTGTTTTTT
TRBV7-2,TRBD2,TRBJ2-7,few,CASSSLGLAGSSTF,TGTGCCAGCAGCTCTTTAGGACTAGCGGGTTCCTCGACCTTC
TRBV5-1,.,TRBJ2-3,few,CASSLSRPSTDTQYF,TGCGCCAGCAGCTTGTCTCGCCCTAGCACAGATACGCAGTATTTT
TRBV6-5,.,TRBJ2-7,.,CASSPQWRATYEQYF,TGTGCCAGCAGTCCCCAGTGGCGGGCCACCTACGAGCAGTACTTC
TRBV20-1,.,TRBJ1-2,few,CSAARRAVVNYGYTF,TGCAGTGCAGCCCGAAGGGCCGTAGTTAACTATGGCTACACCTTC
TRBV6-1,.,TRBJ2-7,.,CASSINYEQYF,TGTGCCAGCAGCATTAACTACGAGCAGTACTTC
TRBV20-1,.,TRBJ2-7,.,CSAKPHGPAYEQYF,TGCAGTGCGAAACCACATGGGCCGGCCTACGAGCAGTACTTC
TRBV7-2,TRBD2,TRBJ2-3,.,CASSLSTSGKTDTQYF,TGTGCCAGCAGCCTATCGACTAGCGGGAAGACAGATACGCAGTATTTT
TRBV5-6,.,TRBJ1-1,few,CASSSDPGDPVGEAFF,TGTGCCAGCAGCTCGGACCCCGGGGACCCGGTTGGTGAAGCTTTCTTT
TRBV10-3,.,TRBJ1-2,many,CAISESTGYGYTF,TGTGCCATCAGTGAGTCGACTGGCTATGGCTACACCTTC
TRBV7-9,.,TRBJ1-4,.,CASSSAGEMDEKLFF,TGTGCCAGCAGCTCGGCAGGGGAGATGGATGAAAAACTGTTTTTT
TRBV2,.,TRBJ1-1,.,CASSEPGKNTEAFF,TGTGCCAGCAGTGAGCCAGGGAAGAACACTGAAGCTTTCTTT
TRBV20-1,.,TRBJ2-7,.,CSARDPSARVSYEQYF,TGCAGTGCTAGAGACCCGAGTGCGAGGGTCTCCTACGAGCAGTACTTC
TRBV3-1,.,TRBJ2-7,few,CASSQGWGTYEQYF,TGTGCCAGCAGCCAAGGATGGGGGACCTACGAGCAGTACTTC
TRBV13,.,TRBJ2-4,few,CASSVRDPGAKNIQYF,TGTGCCAGCAGCGTCCGGGACCCCGGGGCCAAAAACATTCAGTACTTC
TRBV20-1,.,TRBJ1-4,.,CSARDSGRTNEKLFF,TGCAGTGCTAGAGATAGTGGCAGGACCAACGAAAAACTGTTTTTT
TRBV5-1,TRBD1,TRBJ2-7,.,CASSLDGQGAKEQYF,TGCGCCAGCAGCCTCGACGGACAGGGGGCGAAAGAGCAGTACTTC
TRBV2,.,TRBJ1-1,.,CASSVNRLNTEAFF,TGTGCCAGCAGCGTCAACCGACTGAACACTGAAGCTTTCTTT
TRBV29-1,.,TRBJ2-1,.,CSAGWTNRNEQFF,TGCAGCGCTGGGTGGACAAATCGGAATGAGCAGTTCTTC
TRBV2,TRBD2,TRBJ2-3,few,CASSGLAATDTQYF,TGTGCCAGCAGTGGACTAGCGGCCACAGATACGCAGTATTTT
TRBV7-9,.,TRBJ2-1,few,CASSLRQGVEQFF,TGTGCCAGCAGCTTGCGGCAGGGAGTAGAGCAGTTCTTC
TRBV3-1,.,TRBJ2-2,few,CASGPGTTGELFF,TGTGCCAGCGGGCCGGGTACGACCGGGGAGCTGTTTTTT
TRBV3-1,.,TRBJ1-4,.,CASSQNSYNEKLFF,TGTGCCAGCAGCCAAAATAGTTATAATGAAAAACTGTTTTTT
TRBV11-1,.,TRBJ1-6,.,CASSLQGNSPLHF,TGTGCCAGCAGCTTACAGGGAAATTCACCCCTCCACTTT
TRBV29-1,.,TRBJ2-5,.,CSVEYRLGTQYF,TGCAGCGTTGAATACAGGTTAGGGACCCAGTACTTC
TRBV3-1,.,TRBJ1-1,.,CASSPVRGTEAFF,TGTGCCAGCAGCCCCGTCCGTGGCACTGAAGCTTTCTTT
TRBV25-1,TRBD1,TRBJ1-4,.,CASMSPHRGLGEKLFF,TGTGCCAGCATGAGTCCCCACAGGGGCCTTGGTGAAAAACTGTTTTTT
TRBV29-1,.,TRBJ2-1,.,CSAVDGRKTNEQFF,TGCAGCGCCGTGGACGGACGGAAAACTAATGAGCAGTTCTTC
TRBV27,TRBD2,TRBJ2-3,.,CASSRSTSGRAWIDTQYF,TGTGCCAGCAGCCGCTCGACTAGCGGGAGGGCCTGGATCGATACGCAGTATTTT
TRBV7-2,TRBD1,TRBJ2-1,.,CASNPSGGRRSNEQFF,TGTGCCAGCAACCCTTCAGGGGGACGGAGGAGCAATGAGCAGTTCTTC
TRBV5-1,TRBD2,TRBJ2-3,few,CASSAVVAGGIGDTQYF,TGCGCCAGCAGCGCCGTCGTAGCGGGAGGGATCGGAGATACGCAGTATTTT
TRBV10-2,TRBD2,TRBJ2-1,.,CACAGTRYNEQFF,TGCGCCTGCGCCGGGACTAGGTACAATGAGCAGTTCTTC
TRBV7-9,.,TRBJ1-1,.,CASSQAGLTAFF,TGTGCCAGCAGCCAGGCTGGGTTGACAGCTTTCTTT
TRBV14,.,TRBJ2-7,few,CASRRDGTYEQYF,TGTGCCAGCAGACGGGACGGTACCTACGAGCAGTACTTC
TRBV6-5,.,TRBJ1-1,few,CASSRGPPGAFF,TGTGCCAGCAGTCGGGGGCCACCAGGGGCTTTCTTT
TRBV6-6,TRBD1,TRBJ1-3,.,CASSYRQGVSGNTIYF,TGTGCCAGCAGTTACCGGCAGGGGGTCTCTGGAAACACCATATATTTT
TRBV7-8,TRBD1,TRBJ2-2,few,CASSLDRPIFPDTGELFF,TGTGCCAGCAGCTTGGACAGGCCAATCTTCCCGGACACCGGGGAGCTGTTTTTT
TRBV27,.,TRBJ1-2,few,CASRKEDYGYTF,TGTGCCAGCAGGAAGGAGGACTATGGCTACACCTTC